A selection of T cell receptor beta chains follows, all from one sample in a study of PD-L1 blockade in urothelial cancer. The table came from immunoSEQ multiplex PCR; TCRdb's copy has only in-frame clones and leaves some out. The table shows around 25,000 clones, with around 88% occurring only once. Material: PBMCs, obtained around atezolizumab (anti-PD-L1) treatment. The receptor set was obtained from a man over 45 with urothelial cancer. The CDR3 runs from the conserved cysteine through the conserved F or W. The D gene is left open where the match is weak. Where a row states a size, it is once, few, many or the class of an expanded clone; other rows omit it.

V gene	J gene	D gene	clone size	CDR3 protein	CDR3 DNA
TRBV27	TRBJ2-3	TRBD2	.	CASSAKTAAGAGNTQYF	TGTGCCAGCAGTGCAAAGACAGCAGCGGGAGCCGGGAATACGCAGTATTTT
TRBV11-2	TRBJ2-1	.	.	CASSSSPLAFEQFF	TGTGCCAGCAGCTCCTCCCCTTTAGCGTTTGAGCAGTTCTTC
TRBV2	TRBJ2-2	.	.	CASRSEANTGELFF	TGTGCCAGCAGATCGGAGGCGAACACCGGGGAGCTGTTTTTT
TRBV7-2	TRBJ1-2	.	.	CASNEADRLNYGYTF	TGTGCCAGCAATGAGGCAGACAGGCTAAACTATGGCTACACCTTC
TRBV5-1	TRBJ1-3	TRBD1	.	CASSLDGTGGPSVGNTIYF	TGCGCCAGCAGCCTCGACGGGACAGGGGGACCTAGCGTCGGAAACACCATATATTTT
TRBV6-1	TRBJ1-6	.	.	CASSEQGRGSPLHF	TGTGCCAGCAGTGAACAGGGGCGAGGATCACCCCTCCACTTT
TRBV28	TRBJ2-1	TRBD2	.	CATFSWQAGDKGEQFF	TGTGCCACATTTTCCTGGCAAGCGGGAGACAAAGGTGAGCAGTTCTTC
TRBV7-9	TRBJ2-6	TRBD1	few	CASSSRTGAGANVLTF	TGTGCCAGCAGCTCCAGGACAGGAGCTGGGGCCAACGTCCTGACTTTC
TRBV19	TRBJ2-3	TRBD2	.	CASSKTSATDTQYF	TGTGCCAGTAGTAAGACTAGCGCAACAGATACGCAGTATTTT
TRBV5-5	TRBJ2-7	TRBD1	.	CANSRTGVSSYEQYF	TGTGCCAACAGCAGAACAGGGGTGAGCTCCTACGAGCAGTACTTC
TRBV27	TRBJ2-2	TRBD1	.	CASSTDRGRELFF	TGTGCCAGCAGCACCGACAGGGGCCGGGAGCTGTTTTTT
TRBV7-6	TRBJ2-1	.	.	CASSLAMASPNEQFF	TGTGCCAGCAGCTTAGCGATGGCCTCCCCCAATGAGCAGTTCTTC
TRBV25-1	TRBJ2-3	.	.	CASSQARDSHPGF	TGTGCCAGCAGCCAGGCCCGGGACTCCCATCCCGGCTTT
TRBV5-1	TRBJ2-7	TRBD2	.	CASRGISGISLNEQYF	TGCGCCAGCAGGGGGATTAGCGGGATTTCCCTCAACGAGCAGTACTTC
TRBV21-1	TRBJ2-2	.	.	CASSKVRKLATGELFF	TGTGCCAGCAGCAAAGTGAGGAAACTAGCTACCGGGGAGCTGTTTTTT
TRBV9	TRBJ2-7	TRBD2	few	CASSATSGSMHEQYF	TGTGCCAGCAGCGCAACTAGCGGGAGTATGCACGAGCAGTACTTC
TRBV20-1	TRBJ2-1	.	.	CSAPLSYEQFF	TGCAGTGCTCCCTTGAGCTATGAGCAGTTCTTC
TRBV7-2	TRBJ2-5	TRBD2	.	CASSFGAGGETQYF	TGTGCCAGCAGCTTTGGGGCGGGGGGAGAGACCCAGTACTTC
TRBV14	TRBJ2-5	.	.	CASSQELGGLGETQYF	TGTGCCAGCAGCCAAGAACTCGGGGGACTGGGGGAGACCCAGTACTTC
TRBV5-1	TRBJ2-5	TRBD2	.	CASSLGIGGAVQETQYF	TGCGCCAGCAGCTTGGGGATCGGGGGGGCGGTCCAAGAGACCCAGTACTTC
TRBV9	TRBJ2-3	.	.	CASSVVRSTDTQYF	TGTGCCAGCAGCGTAGTTCGGTCCACAGATACGCAGTATTTT
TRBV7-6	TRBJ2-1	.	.	CASSRRGTYNEQFF	TGTGCCAGCAGCAGAAGGGGAACTTACAATGAGCAGTTCTTC
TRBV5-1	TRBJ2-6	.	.	CASRPTPDLTGSGANVLTF	TGCGCCAGCCGCCCCACCCCTGACTTAACAGGGTCGGGGGCCAACGTCCTGACTTTC
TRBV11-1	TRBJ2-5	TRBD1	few	CASSLGDRAQETQYF	TGTGCCAGCAGCTTGGGGGACAGGGCCCAAGAGACCCAGTACTTC
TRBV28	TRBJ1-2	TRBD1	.	CASSLTVQGAVGGYTF	TGTGCCAGCAGTTTAACGGTACAGGGGGCGGTTGGTGGCTACACCTTC